Below, one T cell receptor beta chain is given with its context. Its matching antigen is unknown. TCRdb's table, derived via immunoSEQ multiplex PCR, lists solely in-frame clones and lacks some. The sample records about 58,000 clones, approximately 89% being singletons. Germline V gives CDR1 GTSNPN, CDR2 SVGIG (reference sequence). This CDR3 region has 15 residues. V trimming: 2 bases; J trimming: 6 bases; junction bases outside the gene matches: 11. Healthy donors had no documented immune events, such as infections, while sampled. The data stem from a study of identifying expanded T cells in peripheral blood. Study observations and caveats: Variance in clone template counts between approximately 2-week samples significantly increased with total template count across all healthy donors. About 1.2 clones differed between technical replicates, versus around 16 and 19 over time.

The clonotype was recovered from a person aged 18 to 70 in good health. The sequencing sample was made of blood. The chain employs TRBV30 and TRBJ1-1; 8 nucleotides line up with TRBD1. The CDR3 region is CAWSTLGQGIAEAFF. CDR3 in DNA: TGTGCCTGGAGTACCCTCGGACAGGGAATAGCTGAAGCTTTCTTT.